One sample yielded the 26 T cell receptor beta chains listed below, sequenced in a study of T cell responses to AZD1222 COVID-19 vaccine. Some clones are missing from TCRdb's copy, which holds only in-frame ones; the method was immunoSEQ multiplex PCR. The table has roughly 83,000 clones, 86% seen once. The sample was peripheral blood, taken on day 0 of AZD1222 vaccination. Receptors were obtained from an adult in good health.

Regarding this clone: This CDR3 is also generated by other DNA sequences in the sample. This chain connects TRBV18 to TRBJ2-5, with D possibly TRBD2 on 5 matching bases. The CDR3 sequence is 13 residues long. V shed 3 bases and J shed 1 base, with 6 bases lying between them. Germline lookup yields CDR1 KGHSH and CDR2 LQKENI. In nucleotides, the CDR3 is TGTGCCAGCTCACCCGGGGTCCAAGAGACCCAGTACTTC. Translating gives CASSPGVQETQYF. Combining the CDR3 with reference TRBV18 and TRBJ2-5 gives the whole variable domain NAGVMQNPRHLVRRRGQEARLRCSPMKGHSHVYWYRQLPEEGLKFMVYLQKENIIDESGMPKERFSAEFPKEGPSILRIQQVVRGDSAAYFCASSPGVQETQYFGPGTRLLVL.

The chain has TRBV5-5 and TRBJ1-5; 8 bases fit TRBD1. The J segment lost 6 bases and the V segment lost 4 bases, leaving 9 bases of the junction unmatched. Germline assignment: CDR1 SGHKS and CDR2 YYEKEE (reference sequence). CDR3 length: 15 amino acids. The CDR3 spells CASSGTDRERQPQHF. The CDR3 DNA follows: TGTGCCAGCAGCGGAACGGACAGGGAACGTCAGCCCCAGCATTTT.

The CDR3 loop is CASSQGLAGAGETQYF. The CDR3 DNA is TGTGCCAGCTCACAAGGACTAGCGGGAGCAGGGGAGACCCAGTACTTC. The chain uses TRBV18 and TRBJ2-5; 13 bases line up with TRBD2. Germline V gene data show CDR1 as KGHSH and CDR2 as LQKENI. The CDR3 is made up of 16 amino acids. V was clipped by 4 bases and J by 5 bases; unmatched bases: 7. Combining the CDR3 with reference TRBV18 and TRBJ2-5 gives the whole variable domain NAGVMQNPRHLVRRRGQEARLRCSPMKGHSHVYWYRQLPEEGLKFMVYLQKENIIDESGMPKERFSAEFPKEGPSILRIQQVVRGDSAAYFCASSQGLAGAGETQYFGPGTRLLVL.

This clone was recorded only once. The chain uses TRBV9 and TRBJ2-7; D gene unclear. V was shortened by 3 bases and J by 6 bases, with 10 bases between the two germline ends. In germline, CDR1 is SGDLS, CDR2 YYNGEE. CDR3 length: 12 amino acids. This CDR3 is CASSALSGEQYF. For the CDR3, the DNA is TGTGCCAGCAGCGCCCTCTCCGGCGAGCAGTACTTC.

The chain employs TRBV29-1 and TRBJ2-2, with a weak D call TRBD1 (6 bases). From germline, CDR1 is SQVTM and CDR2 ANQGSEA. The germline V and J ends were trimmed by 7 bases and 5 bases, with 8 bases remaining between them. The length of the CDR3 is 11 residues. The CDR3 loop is CSAGDTGELFF. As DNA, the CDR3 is TGCAGCGCAGGGGATACCGGGGAGCTGTTTTTT.

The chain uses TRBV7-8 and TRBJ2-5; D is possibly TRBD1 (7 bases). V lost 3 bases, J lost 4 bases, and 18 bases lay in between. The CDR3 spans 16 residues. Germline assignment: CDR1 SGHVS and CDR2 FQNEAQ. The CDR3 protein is CASSFPRDQGGETQYF. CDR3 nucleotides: TGTGCCAGCAGCTTTCCCCGGGACCAGGGGGGAGAGACCCAGTACTTC.

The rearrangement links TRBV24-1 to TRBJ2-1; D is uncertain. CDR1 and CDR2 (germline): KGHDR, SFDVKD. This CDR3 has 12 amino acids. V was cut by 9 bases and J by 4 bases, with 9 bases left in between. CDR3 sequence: CATRGLYNEQFF. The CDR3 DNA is TGTGCCACCCGTGGGTTATACAATGAGCAGTTCTTC.

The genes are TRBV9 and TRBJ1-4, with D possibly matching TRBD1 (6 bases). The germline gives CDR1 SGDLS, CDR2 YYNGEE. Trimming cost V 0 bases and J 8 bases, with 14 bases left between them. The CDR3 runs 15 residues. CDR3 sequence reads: CASSVASGHGEKLFF. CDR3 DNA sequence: TGTGCCAGCAGCGTAGCTTCGGGACACGGAGAAAAACTGTTTTTT.

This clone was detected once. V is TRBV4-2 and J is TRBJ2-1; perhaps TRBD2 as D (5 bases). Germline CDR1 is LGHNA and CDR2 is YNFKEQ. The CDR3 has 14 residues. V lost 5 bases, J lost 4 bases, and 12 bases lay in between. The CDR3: CASSVRVQYNEQFF. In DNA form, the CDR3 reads TGTGCCAGCAGCGTGCGGGTCCAGTACAATGAGCAGTTCTTC.

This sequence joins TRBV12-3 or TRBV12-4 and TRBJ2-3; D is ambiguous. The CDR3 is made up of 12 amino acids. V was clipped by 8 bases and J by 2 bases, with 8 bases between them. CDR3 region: CASYLITDTQYF. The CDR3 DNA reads TGTGCCAGCTACTTAATCACAGATACGCAGTATTTT.

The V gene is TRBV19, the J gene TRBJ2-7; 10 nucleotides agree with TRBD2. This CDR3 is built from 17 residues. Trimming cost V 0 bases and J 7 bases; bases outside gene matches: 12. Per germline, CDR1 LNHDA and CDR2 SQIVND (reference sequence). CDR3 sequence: CASSIEGGGTSAKEQYF. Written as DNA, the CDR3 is TGTGCCAGTAGTATAGAAGGTGGTGGGACTAGCGCGAAAGAGCAGTACTTC.

CDR3 in DNA: TGCGCCAGCAGCATCGGCGGGCTGGGGGTCGAGCAGTACTTC. Its protein product is CASSIGGLGVEQYF. The chain joins TRBV5-1 to TRBJ2-7, with D perhaps being TRBD1 or TRBD2 (5 bases each). V lost 4 bases, J lost 6 bases, and 17 bases lay in between. Germline CDR1 is SGHRS and CDR2 is YFSETQ. The CDR3 sequence is 14 residues long.

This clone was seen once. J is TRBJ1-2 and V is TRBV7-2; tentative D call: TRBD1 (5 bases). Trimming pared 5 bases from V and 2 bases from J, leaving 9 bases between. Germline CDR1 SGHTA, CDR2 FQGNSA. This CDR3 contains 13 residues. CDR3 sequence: CASSPWDNYGYTF. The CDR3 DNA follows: TGTGCCAGCAGCCCTTGGGACAACTATGGCTACACCTTC.

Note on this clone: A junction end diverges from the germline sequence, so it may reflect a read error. In DNA, the CDR3 is TGTGCTAGCAGCGCTTACGGGACAGATTTAACCGGGGAGCTGTTTTTT. Its translation: CASSAYGTDLTGELFF. The V gene is TRBV7-7, the J gene TRBJ2-2; 7 nucleotides line up with TRBD1. This CDR3 is 16 amino acids long. CDR1 SSHAT and CDR2 FNYEAQ come from the germline V gene (reference sequence).

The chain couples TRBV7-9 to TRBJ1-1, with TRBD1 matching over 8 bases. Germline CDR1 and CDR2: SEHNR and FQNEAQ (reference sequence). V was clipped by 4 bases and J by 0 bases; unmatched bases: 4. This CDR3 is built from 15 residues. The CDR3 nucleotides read TGTGCCAGCAGCTCCCCAGGGGGCATGAACACTGAAGCTTTCTTT. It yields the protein CASSSPGGMNTEAFF.

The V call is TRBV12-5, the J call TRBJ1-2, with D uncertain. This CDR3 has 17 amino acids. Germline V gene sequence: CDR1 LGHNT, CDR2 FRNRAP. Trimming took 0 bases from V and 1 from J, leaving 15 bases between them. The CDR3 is CASGLVLPANDNYGYTF. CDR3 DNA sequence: TGTGCTAGTGGTTTGGTACTCCCAGCGAACGATAACTATGGCTACACCTTC.

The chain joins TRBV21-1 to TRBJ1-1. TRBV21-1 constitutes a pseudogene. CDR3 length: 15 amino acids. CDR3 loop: CASSKEADENTEAFF. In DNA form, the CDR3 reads TGTGCCAGCAGCAAAGAGGCGGATGAGAACACTGAAGCTTTCTTT.

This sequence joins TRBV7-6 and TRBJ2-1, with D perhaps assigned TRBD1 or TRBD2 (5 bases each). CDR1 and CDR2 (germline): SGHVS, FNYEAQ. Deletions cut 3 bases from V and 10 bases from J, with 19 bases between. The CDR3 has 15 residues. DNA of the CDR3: TGTGCCAGCAGCTTTAAGGAGTTAGGTCGGGGCGAGCAGTTCTTC. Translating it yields CASSFKELGRGEQFF.

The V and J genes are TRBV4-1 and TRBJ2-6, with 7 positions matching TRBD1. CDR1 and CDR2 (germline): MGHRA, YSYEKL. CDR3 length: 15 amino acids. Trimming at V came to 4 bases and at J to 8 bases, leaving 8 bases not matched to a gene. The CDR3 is CASSLRDSSSNVLTF. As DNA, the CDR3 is TGCGCCAGCAGCCTCCGGGACAGTTCCTCCAACGTCCTGACTTTC.

CDR3 in amino acids: CASSSRLLLADNEQFF. As DNA, the CDR3 is TGTGCCAGCAGCTCTAGGCTGTTACTAGCGGACAATGAGCAGTTCTTC. J is TRBJ2-1 and V is TRBV3-1 (or the pseudogene TRBV3-2), with 8 bases that match TRBD2. CDR1 is LGHDT and CDR2 is YNNKEL in the germline V gene (reference sequence). The junction had 11 bases not matched to a gene; V was cut back by 5 bases and J by 5 bases. The CDR3 runs 16 residues.

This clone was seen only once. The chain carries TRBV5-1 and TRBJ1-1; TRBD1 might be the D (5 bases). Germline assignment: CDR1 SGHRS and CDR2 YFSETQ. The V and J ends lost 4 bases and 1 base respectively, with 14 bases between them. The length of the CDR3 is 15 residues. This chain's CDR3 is CASSGRGEGNTEAFF. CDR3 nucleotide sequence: TGCGCCAGCAGCGGACGAGGGGAGGGGAACACTGAAGCTTTCTTT.

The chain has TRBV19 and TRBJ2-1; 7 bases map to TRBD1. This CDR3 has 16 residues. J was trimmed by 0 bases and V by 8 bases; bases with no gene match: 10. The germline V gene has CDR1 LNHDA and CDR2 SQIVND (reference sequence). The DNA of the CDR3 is TGTGCCAGTTTCCGAACCTGGACAGGCTCCTACAATGAGCAGTTCTTC. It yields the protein CASFRTWTGSYNEQFF.

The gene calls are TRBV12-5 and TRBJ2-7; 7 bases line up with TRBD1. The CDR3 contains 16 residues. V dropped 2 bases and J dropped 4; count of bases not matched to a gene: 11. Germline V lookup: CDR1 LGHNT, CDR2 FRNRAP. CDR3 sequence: CASGLIRQGRRYEQYF. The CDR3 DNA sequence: TGTGCTAGTGGTTTGATCCGACAGGGACGGCGTTACGAGCAGTACTTC.

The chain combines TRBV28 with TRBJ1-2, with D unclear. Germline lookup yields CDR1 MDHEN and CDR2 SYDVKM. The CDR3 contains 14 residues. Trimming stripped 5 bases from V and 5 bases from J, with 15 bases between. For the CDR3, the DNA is TGTGCCAGCAGTGACGTGTTAGGGTTGTATGGCTACACCTTC. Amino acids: CASSDVLGLYGYTF.

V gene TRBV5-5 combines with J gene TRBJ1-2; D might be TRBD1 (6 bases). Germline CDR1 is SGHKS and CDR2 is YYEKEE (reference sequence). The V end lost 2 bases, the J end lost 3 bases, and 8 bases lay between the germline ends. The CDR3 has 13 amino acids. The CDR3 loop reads CASSFSGDYGYTF. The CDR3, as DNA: TGTGCCAGCAGCTTCTCAGGGGACTATGGCTACACCTTC.

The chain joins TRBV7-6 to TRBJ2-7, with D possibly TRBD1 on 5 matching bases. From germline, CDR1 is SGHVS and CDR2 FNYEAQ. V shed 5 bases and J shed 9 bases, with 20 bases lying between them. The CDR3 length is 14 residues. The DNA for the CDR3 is TGTGCCAGCAGCCTTGACACAAAGGGGCTACGGCAGTACTTC. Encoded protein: CASSLDTKGLRQYF. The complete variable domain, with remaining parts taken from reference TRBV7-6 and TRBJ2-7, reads GAGVSQSPRYKVTKRGQDVALRCDPISGHVSLYWYRQALGQGPEFLTYFNYEAQQDKSGLPNDRFSAERPEGSISTLTIQRTEQRDSAMYRCASSLDTKGLRQYFGPGTRLTVT.